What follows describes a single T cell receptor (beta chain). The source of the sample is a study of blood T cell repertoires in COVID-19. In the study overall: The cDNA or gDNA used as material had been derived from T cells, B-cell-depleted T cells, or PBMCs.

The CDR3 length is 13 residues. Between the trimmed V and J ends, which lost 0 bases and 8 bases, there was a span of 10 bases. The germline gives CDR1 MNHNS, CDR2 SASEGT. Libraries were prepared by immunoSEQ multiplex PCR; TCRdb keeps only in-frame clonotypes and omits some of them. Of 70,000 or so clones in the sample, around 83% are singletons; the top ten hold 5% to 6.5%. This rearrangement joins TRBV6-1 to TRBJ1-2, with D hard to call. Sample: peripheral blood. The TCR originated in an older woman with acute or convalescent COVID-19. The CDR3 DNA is TGTGCCAGCAGTGAAGCTAGAGGTGTCGGCTACACCTTC. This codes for CASSEARGVGYTF.